The rows below give T cell receptor beta chains drawn from one sample of a study of monozygotic twins with inflammatory bowel disease. TCRdb reprocessed the 5' RACE reads; each CDR3 protein has one entry and no DNA is given. The sample table includes approximately 210,000 distinct CDR3 sequences. Sequencing was carried out using blood. The receptor source for this set is a human donor with ulcerative colitis or Crohn's disease, or a healthy co-twin of an affected twin (not recorded which). Both conserved end residues are part of each CDR3. Fields, in order: J gene, V gene, CDR3 protein.

>TRBJ1-4|TRBV4-1
CASRSPGSYNEKLFF
>TRBJ2-1|TRBV9
CASSPGAGGYNEQFF
>TRBJ2-2|TRBV18
CASTQRAANTGELFF
>TRBJ1-5|TRBV7-2
CASSLRGLGDYQPQHF
>TRBJ2-5|TRBV7-9
CASSLWETQYF
>TRBJ2-3|TRBV4-2
CASSQRKGTSGRGSTDTQYF
>TRBJ2-7|TRBV28
CATARGASVYEQYF
>TRBJ2-2|TRBV3-1
CASSRLNTGELFF
>TRBJ1-2|TRBV4-2
CASSQEGTAPNYGYTF
>TRBJ1-1|TRBV5-4
CASSFPQQNTEAFF
>TRBJ2-2|TRBV20-1
CSARDTAGGPGELFF
>TRBJ2-4|TRBV18
CASSPIGGFTKNIQYF
>TRBJ2-3|TRBV7-8
CASSRTVVLADTQYF
>TRBJ2-5|TRBV6-6
CASSRQGRETQYF
>TRBJ2-7|TRBV14
CASSQSRVPKDF
>TRBJ2-7|TRBV5-6
CASSRDRWEQYF
>TRBJ1-6|TRBV7-2
CASSFGSIYNSPLHF
>TRBJ2-3|TRBV5-6
CASSLGRDTQYF
>TRBJ1-6|TRBV19
CASSIAADSPLHF
>TRBJ1-6|TRBV2
CASRAAGWSPLHF
>TRBJ2-4|TRBV5-5
CASSPKAVRGAKNIQYF
>TRBJ1-1|TRBV3-1
CASSTGVNTEAFF
>TRBJ2-3|TRBV7-2
CADGKNLQTDTQYF